This is a list of T cell receptor beta chains from one sample in a study of blood T cell repertoires in COVID-19. Clones were sequenced by immunoSEQ multiplex PCR, and TCRdb holds only the in-frame ones, with some missing. The table has hundreds of thousands of clones, about 88% seen once. Sequencing used peripheral blood. Receptor source: a man in his 70s with acute or convalescent COVID-19. Each CDR3 is given with its conserved first and last residue. Fields, in order: CDR3 DNA, CDR3 protein, clone size, D gene, V gene, CDR3 length, J gene. D genes are given only for firm matches. Clone size appears in some rows only: once, few, many, or a class for an expanded clone.

TGCGCCAGCAGCTCACTTCCCCACGGACTAGCGGCCAAAAACATTCAGTACTTC,CASSSLPHGLAAKNIQYF,NA,TRBD2,TRBV5-1,18,TRBJ2-4
TGTGCCACCAGTGGTCCGGGGGAGTTTGATGGCTACACCTTC,CATSGPGEFDGYTF,NA,NA,TRBV24-1,14,TRBJ1-2
TGTGCCAGGAAATTGGACAGGGCCTACCAAGAGACCCAGTACTTC,CARKLDRAYQETQYF,NA,NA,TRBV21-1,15,TRBJ2-5
TGTGCCAGCAGCGGCAGCGGGGGTAGCACAGATACGCAGTATTTT,CASSGSGGSTDTQYF,NA,TRBD2,TRBV9,15,TRBJ2-3
TGTGCCAGCAGTTACAATCCTAACACTGAAGCTTTCTTT,CASSYNPNTEAFF,NA,NA,TRBV6-2/TRBV6-3,13,TRBJ1-1
TGTGCCAGCAGTGTTGGACAGGGGGCCTACGAGCAGTACTTC,CASSVGQGAYEQYF,few,TRBD1,TRBV2,14,TRBJ2-7
TGCAGCGTTGAAGGGGGCTGGCAGGGCCTAGATACGCAGTATTTT,CSVEGGWQGLDTQYF,NA,NA,TRBV29-1,15,TRBJ2-3
TGTGCCAGCAGCCAAGACGGGCAGGGGAGTCAGCCCCAGCATTTT,CASSQDGQGSQPQHF,NA,NA,TRBV4-2,15,TRBJ1-5
TGCGCCAGCAGCAACGCCATGACAGGGGGCGTTGAAGCTTTCTTT,CASSNAMTGGVEAFF,NA,TRBD1,TRBV5-1,15,TRBJ1-1
TGTGCCAGCAGCCTTACACAGGGATCTAATTCACCCCTCCACTTT,CASSLTQGSNSPLHF,NA,NA,TRBV9,15,TRBJ1-6
TGCAGCGTTGGGGCTCACGGCGGGAGGGATGATGAGCAGTTCTTC,CSVGAHGGRDDEQFF,few,TRBD2,TRBV29-1,15,TRBJ2-1
TGCGCCAGCAGCTTGGTTAGCGGGAGTTTGGCTGAGCAGTTCTTC,CASSLVSGSLAEQFF,NA,TRBD2,TRBV5-1,15,TRBJ2-1
TGTGCCAGCAAGCTCGACAGGGATGAAAAACTGTTTTTT,CASKLDRDEKLFF,NA,TRBD1,TRBV12-3/TRBV12-4,13,TRBJ1-4
TGTGCCAGCAGGGACAGGGGTAATCAGCCCCAGCATTTT,CASRDRGNQPQHF,few,TRBD1,TRBV2,13,TRBJ1-5
TGCGCCAGCAGCCAAGACTTCACCGACAGCTCGGTGACCAACGTCCTGACTTTC,CASSQDFTDSSVTNVLTF,NA,NA,TRBV4-3,18,TRBJ2-6
TGTGCCAGCAGTGAAGACCTAGCCTGGCAGCCCCAGCATTTT,CASSEDLAWQPQHF,NA,NA,TRBV6-1,14,TRBJ1-5
TGTGCCAGCAGTTGGGCAGGAAACACCGGGGAGCTGTTTTTT,CASSWAGNTGELFF,NA,NA,TRBV2,14,TRBJ2-2
TGTGCCAGTAGTATGCTGGGGGCGAACTCTGGAAACACCATATATTTT,CASSMLGANSGNTIYF,NA,NA,TRBV19,16,TRBJ1-3
TGTGCCAGCAGCTCGGGACTAGCGGGAGAAGCCGGGGAGCTGTTTTTT,CASSSGLAGEAGELFF,NA,TRBD2,TRBV7-9,16,TRBJ2-2
TGCGCCAGCAGCCAAGATACGGGGATCACTGAAGCTTTCTTT,CASSQDTGITEAFF,NA,NA,TRBV4-1,14,TRBJ1-1
TGTGCCAGCAAGCCCCAGACTGCCAGCTATGGCTACACCTTC,CASKPQTASYGYTF,NA,NA,TRBV6-5,14,TRBJ1-2
TGTGCCAGCAGCTTATCACAGGGGGCGGGCTATGGCTACACCTTC,CASSLSQGAGYGYTF,NA,TRBD1,TRBV7-2,15,TRBJ1-2
TGTGCCAGCAGCTTGTTTATAGAGACCCAGTACTTC,CASSLFIETQYF,once,NA,TRBV5-5,12,TRBJ2-5
TGTGCCAGCAGCCCCCCTAGGCGTGAGCAGTTCTTC,CASSPPRREQFF,NA,NA,TRBV12-3/TRBV12-4,12,TRBJ2-1
TGTGCCAGCAGCAAGCCTTACCCTAGCGGGAGAGTCATGGCCTACGAGCAGTACTTC,CASSKPYPSGRVMAYEQYF,NA,TRBD2,TRBV4-2,19,TRBJ2-7
TGTGCCTGGAGTGTAGCTAGCCTGGGGACCCAGTACTTC,CAWSVASLGTQYF,NA,NA,TRBV30,13,TRBJ2-5
TGTGCCAGCAGCGGTGTGCCCCCGGGATTGAACACTGAAGCTTTCTTT,CASSGVPPGLNTEAFF,NA,NA,TRBV7-9,16,TRBJ1-1